This TCR beta chain was found in a study of T-cell memory formation after mild COVID-19. On the study more broadly: Largely, the TCR clusters proved donor specific. Study outcomes and limitations: Day 15 to 85 contracting clones showed balanced CD4/CD8; later expanders leaned CD4+.

The CDR3 has 15 amino acids. Trimming left V 4 bases short and J 0 bases short, with 14 bases between. Germline V gene sequence: CDR1 SQVTM, CDR2 ANQGSEA. TCR alpha and TCR beta cDNA libraries carrying sample barcodes and UMIs came from 5'RACE with constant-segment primers. TCRdb re-called the 5' RACE reads with MiXCR, one entry per CDR3 protein. In the table there are more than 75,000 distinct CDR3 sequences, nearly 25% of which are singletons. As concerns this clonotype: Its specificity is not known.

Material: PBMCs or a T cell subset sorted from them (not recorded which). V is TRBV29-1 and J is TRBJ2-3; TRBD1 or TRBD2 may be the D gene (5 bases each). The origin of this receptor is a man between 18 and 35 years old who had mild COVID-19 (a few samples of this study predate the infection). Cell type and time point are not known. The CDR3 sequence is CSVAFLGDSTDTQYF. CDR3 nucleotide sequence: TGCAGCGTTGCATTTTTGGGGGACAGCACAGATACGCAGTATTTT.